What follows describes a single T cell receptor beta chain. The CDR3 is 18 amino acids. V lost 0 bases, J lost 0 bases, and 3 bases stayed unmatched. The germline V gene has CDR1 SGHVS and CDR2 FQNEAQ. Profiled with immunoSEQ multiplex PCR; TCRdb holds only in-frame clones, not every one. The sample shows 2 million or so clones, roughly 95% of them seen only once. This record belongs to a study of shared clonotypes between healthy human individuals. This sequence joins TRBV7-8 and TRBJ2-3; 13 bases are a match to TRBD2. This receptor was taken from a man between 18 and 29 years old in good health. Sequencing was done on a sample of naive CD4+ T cells sorted from blood. Subset described: CD45RA+ positively selected. CDR3 residues: CASSLAGLAGRSTDTQYF. The CDR3 DNA reads TGTGCCAGCAGCTTAGCGGGACTAGCGGGGCGGAGCACAGATACGCAGTATTTT. The variable domain in full, with the rest retrieved from reference TRBV7-8 and TRBJ2-3, is GAGVSQSPRYKVAKRGQDVALRCDPISGHVSLFWYQQALGQGPEFLTYFQNEAQLDKSGLPSDRFFAERPEGSVSTLKIQRTQQEDSAVYLCASSLAGLAGRSTDTQYFGPGTRLTVL.